The 12 T cell receptor beta chains below all came from one sample that was sequenced in a study of control samples from healthy donors and cancer patients. The method was immunoSEQ multiplex PCR; TCRdb's version includes in-frame clones alone and lacks a portion of them. The table shows about 120,000 clones, with about 87% occurring only once. Sequenced: blood. The receptors were gathered from a man younger than 45 in good health.

V and J are TRBV6-5 and TRBJ2-1; 10 bases fit TRBD2. Germline V gene sequence: CDR1 MNHEY, CDR2 SVGAGI. CDR3 length: 15 residues. J lost 4 bases, V lost 0 bases, and 0 bases had no gene match. The CDR3 loop is CASSYSAGGYNEQFF. DNA of the CDR3: TGTGCCAGCAGTTACTCAGCGGGGGGGTACAATGAGCAGTTCTTC.

The chain joins TRBV5-1 to TRBJ1-4; D remains unclear. Trimming removed 0 bases at V and 5 bases at J, with 11 bases between. Per germline, CDR1 SGHRS and CDR2 YFSETQ. The CDR3 length is 15 residues. The CDR3 DNA reads as TGCGCCAGCAGCTTGGTGGCCGGTGGGAATGAAAAACTGTTTTTT. Translating it yields CASSLVAGGNEKLFF.

V is TRBV19 and J is TRBJ1-2; the D gene is possibly TRBD1 (6 bases). This CDR3 is built from 14 residues. V lost 3 bases, J lost 4 bases, and 12 bases lay in between. Germline lookup yields CDR1 LNHDA and CDR2 SQIVND (reference sequence). DNA of the CDR3: TGTGCCAGTAGTATCCCGGACAGCCCCTATGGCTACACCTTC. Encoded protein: CASSIPDSPYGYTF.

The rearrangement joins TRBV7-2 to TRBJ2-7; 9 bases are shared with TRBD1. Germline V gives CDR1 SGHTA, CDR2 FQGNSA. The V and J ends lost 2 bases and 3 bases, in that order; junction bases with no gene match: 14. The CDR3 has 18 amino acids. For the CDR3, the DNA is TGTGCCAGCAGCTTATCTTCCTCTTCCGGGACAGGGCTCTACGAGCAGTACTTC. This translates into CASSLSSSSGTGLYEQYF.

The chain couples TRBV6-5 to TRBJ2-1, with D unclear. Between the trimmed V and J ends, which lost 7 bases and 0 bases, there was a span of 13 bases. This CDR3 is built from 15 residues. Germline lookup yields CDR1 MNHEY and CDR2 SVGAGI. Here the CDR3 DNA reads TGTGCCAGCATCGAGACGGGTAGCTCCTACAATGAGCAGTTCTTC. Translation gives CASIETGSSYNEQFF.

CDR3 DNA sequence: TGTGCCAGTATGGGGGACTATGGCTACACCTTC. Protein product: CASMGDYGYTF. The chain links TRBV19 to TRBJ1-2; possibly TRBD1 for D (5 bases). The CDR3 extends over 11 amino acids. The V gene's germline CDR1 is LNHDA and CDR2 SQIVND (reference sequence). Deletions cut 7 bases from V and 3 bases from J, with 6 bases between.

The rearrangement joins TRBV2 to TRBJ1-5, with TRBD1 matching over 9 bases. The CDR3 spans 14 residues. The ends lost 6 bases at V and 7 bases at J; junction bases unmatched: 7. Germline V CDR1 and CDR2: SNHLY, FYNNEI. The CDR3 sequence: CASRGTGQSQPQHF. The DNA of the CDR3 is TGTGCCAGCAGGGGGACAGGGCAAAGCCAGCCCCAGCATTTT.

The chain links TRBV14 to TRBJ2-3; TRBD1 matches at 7 bases. The trim removed 3 bases at V and 4 bases at J, leaving 7 bases unmatched. CDR3 length: 15 amino acids. CDR1 is SGHDN, CDR2 FVKESK, per germline. This chain's CDR3 is CASSQGTVPSDTQYF. The CDR3 bases are TGTGCCAGCAGCCAGGGGACAGTGCCTTCAGATACGCAGTATTTT.

The chain joins TRBV19 to TRBJ2-3; perhaps D is TRBD1 or TRBD2 (5 bases each). Per the germline V gene, CDR1 is LNHDA and CDR2 is SQIVND (reference sequence). The CDR3 runs 15 residues. V was shortened by 4 bases and J by 7 bases, with 18 bases between the two germline ends. The CDR3 reads CASSNPGRGDYTQYF. The CDR3 DNA reads as TGTGCCAGTAGTAATCCAGGGAGAGGGGATTATACGCAGTATTTT.

The chain joins TRBV11-3 to TRBJ1-1; D gene uncertain. Between the trimmed V and J ends, which lost 5 bases and 3 bases, there was a span of 13 bases. Germline-derived CDR1 and CDR2 are SGHNT and YENEEA. The CDR3 extends over 14 amino acids. CDR3 amino acids: CASSPTNSDTEAFF. CDR3 nucleotides: TGTGCCAGCAGCCCGACAAATTCGGACACTGAAGCTTTCTTT.

This clone appeared a single time. CDR3 loop: CASRGGTGGDQPQHF. CDR3 nucleotides: TGTGCCAGCAGGGGGGGGACAGGGGGAGATCAGCCCCAGCATTTT. The chain links TRBV27 to TRBJ1-5, with 11 bases lining up with TRBD1. Germline V gene lookup returns CDR1 MNHEY and CDR2 SMNVEV (reference sequence). This CDR3 region has 15 residues. The V segment lost 6 bases and the J segment 5 bases; nucleotides outside the gene matches: 6.

The V gene is TRBV5-1, the J gene TRBJ1-1; D is uncertain. This CDR3 spans 15 amino acids. V was clipped by 0 bases and J by 4 bases, with 13 bases between them. Per the germline V gene, CDR1 is SGHRS and CDR2 is YFSETQ. The CDR3 DNA sequence: TGCGCCAGCAGCTTGGACGGGCCGCCGGGCACTGAAGCTTTCTTT. Translation: CASSLDGPPGTEAFF. Combining the CDR3 with reference TRBV5-1 and TRBJ1-1 gives the whole variable domain KAGVTQTPRYLIKTRGQQVTLSCSPISGHRSVSWYQQTPGQGLQFLFEYFSETQRNKGNFPGRFSGRQFSNSRSEMNVSTLELGDSALYLCASSLDGPPGTEAFFGQGTRLTVV.